This T cell receptor (beta chain) is drawn from a study of shared clonotypes between healthy human individuals. With respect to this clone: Its antigen is not identified.

Germline V gene data show CDR1 as MDHEN and CDR2 as SYDVKM. This CDR3 spans 16 amino acids. V trimming: 4 bases; J trimming: 5 bases; junction bases outside the gene matches: 8. Overall study findings and caveats: Estimated clonotype richness was generally higher in naive than memory subsets. Four donors shared approximately 5% of their naive CD4 clonotypes.

Sequencing was performed with immunoSEQ multiplex PCR; in TCRdb, only in-frame clones are kept and a portion is missing. Of about 2 million clones detected, 85% to 95% appear once; the ten largest clones hold 0.1% to 0.15%. V and J are TRBV28 and TRBJ2-5, with 12 bases identical to TRBD1. The sample was naive CD4+ T cells sorted from blood. Subset specified: CD45RA+ positively selected. This receptor was taken from a man between 18 and 35 years old in good health. CDR3 loop: CASSSEGQGAVETQYF. CDR3 nucleotides: TGTGCCAGCAGTTCCGAGGGACAGGGGGCGGTCGAGACCCAGTACTTC.